A selection of T cell receptor beta chains follows, all from one sample in a study of shared clonotypes between healthy human individuals. Libraries were prepared by immunoSEQ multiplex PCR; TCRdb keeps only in-frame clonotypes and omits some of them. The sample consists of under 600,000 clones, more than 95% of them appearing once. The specimen was naive CD8+ T cells sorted from blood. The receptors here all came from a man younger than 40 in good health. Each CDR3 is given with its conserved first and last residue. Each record gives: CDR3 protein, CDR3 DNA, D gene, clone size, J gene, V gene. D genes are given only for firm matches. Not every row has a clone size; where given, it reads once, few, many or a size class.

CDR3: CASSPTATTFETQYF
DNA: TGCGCCAGCAGCCCGACAGCGACTACGTTCGAGACCCAGTACTTC
D: -
size: -
J: TRBJ2-5
V: TRBV5-1

CDR3: CASSFWGSGELFF
DNA: TGTGCCAGCAGTTTTTGGGGATCCGGGGAGCTGTTTTTT
D: -
size: once
J: TRBJ2-2
V: TRBV27

CDR3: CASSLGYARSGTDDYGYTF
DNA: TGTGCCAGCAGCTTAGGTTATGCGAGGTCCGGGACTGACGATTATGGCTACACCTTC
D: -
size: -
J: TRBJ1-2
V: TRBV7-9

CDR3: CASSFRLAGENEQFF
DNA: TGTGCCAGCAGCTTCAGACTAGCGGGAGAAAATGAGCAGTTCTTC
D: TRBD2
size: -
J: TRBJ2-1
V: TRBV7-9

CDR3: CALSGVGGRVYEQYF
DNA: TGTGCACTCTCGGGCGTTGGCGGGAGGGTTTACGAGCAGTACTTC
D: TRBD2
size: -
J: TRBJ2-7
V: TRBV2

CDR3: CASSLAVSPYNEQFF
DNA: TGTGCCAGCAGCCTTGCAGTCTCCCCCTACAATGAGCAGTTCTTC
D: -
size: once
J: TRBJ2-1
V: TRBV7-9

CDR3: CASSFGQGSYEQYF
DNA: TGTGCCAGCAGCTTCGGACAGGGATCCTACGAGCAGTACTTC
D: TRBD1
size: once
J: TRBJ2-7
V: TRBV11-2

CDR3: CSVTGTSGSYNEQFF
DNA: TGCAGCGTTACCGGGACTAGCGGCTCCTACAATGAGCAGTTCTTC
D: TRBD2
size: -
J: TRBJ2-1
V: TRBV29-1

CDR3: CASSRERGGGHEQYF
DNA: TGTGCCAGCAGCCGAGAGCGTGGAGGGGGCCACGAGCAGTACTTC
D: -
size: -
J: TRBJ2-7
V: TRBV14

CDR3: CASSSDRVDEKLFF
DNA: TGTGCCAGCAGCTCGGACAGGGTGGATGAAAAACTGTTTTTT
D: TRBD1
size: -
J: TRBJ1-4
V: TRBV7-9

CDR3: CASSLASTELSNQPQHF
DNA: TGTGCCAGCAGCTTAGCATCGACAGAGCTCAGCAATCAGCCCCAGCATTTT
D: -
size: -
J: TRBJ1-5
V: TRBV7-8

CDR3: CASSAGNTEAFF
DNA: TGTGCCAGCAGTGCCGGGAACACTGAAGCTTTCTTT
D: -
size: -
J: TRBJ1-1
V: TRBV2

CDR3: CASSLGTSGRSETQYF
DNA: TGTGCCAGCAGCTTGGGGACTAGCGGGAGATCTGAGACCCAGTACTTC
D: TRBD2
size: -
J: TRBJ2-5
V: TRBV5-5

CDR3: CASSAGQGTEAFF
DNA: TGTGCCAGCAGCGCTGGACAGGGGACTGAAGCTTTCTTT
D: TRBD1
size: -
J: TRBJ1-1
V: TRBV11-2

CDR3: CASSLYNEQFF
DNA: TGTGCCAGCAGTTTGTACAATGAGCAGTTCTTC
D: -
size: few
J: TRBJ2-1
V: TRBV27

CDR3: CASSQDTAYEQYF
DNA: TGTGCCAGCAGCCAGGATACCGCCTACGAGCAGTACTTC
D: -
size: -
J: TRBJ2-7
V: TRBV5-6

CDR3: CASSIGQGYEQYF
DNA: TGTGCCAGTAGTATAGGACAGGGTTACGAGCAGTACTTC
D: TRBD1
size: -
J: TRBJ2-7
V: TRBV19

CDR3: CASSSVSVTSTDTQYF
DNA: TGTGCCAGCAGCTCCGTTAGCGTCACTAGCACAGATACGCAGTATTTT
D: -
size: -
J: TRBJ2-3
V: TRBV5-4

CDR3: CASSPLGGNEQFF
DNA: TGTGCCAGCAGCCCCTTAGGGGGCAATGAGCAGTTCTTC
D: -
size: -
J: TRBJ2-1
V: TRBV7-2

CDR3: CASSQTAPTFTDTQYF
DNA: TGCGCCAGCAGCCAGACAGCCCCTACCTTCACAGATACGCAGTATTTT
D: -
size: -
J: TRBJ2-3
V: TRBV5-1

CDR3: CASSLDRGLGNEQFF
DNA: TGCGCCAGCAGCTTGGACAGGGGGCTTGGGAATGAGCAGTTCTTC
D: TRBD1
size: -
J: TRBJ2-1
V: TRBV5-1

CDR3: CASSLDGLAASTDTQYF
DNA: TGCGCCAGCAGCTTGGATGGACTAGCAGCCAGCACAGATACGCAGTATTTT
D: TRBD2
size: -
J: TRBJ2-3
V: TRBV5-1

CDR3: CASSHHRSSYEQYF
DNA: TGTGCCAGCAGCCACCATCGGAGTTCCTACGAGCAGTACTTC
D: -
size: once
J: TRBJ2-7
V: TRBV27

CDR3: CASSVALAGEYF
DNA: TGTGCCAGCAGCGTAGCATTAGCGGGAGAGTACTTC
D: TRBD2
size: once
J: TRBJ2-4
V: TRBV9

CDR3: CASSLPTAPGGRASYEQYF
DNA: TGTGCCAGCAGCTTACCTACTGCCCCGGGCGGGAGGGCATCCTACGAGCAGTACTTC
D: TRBD2
size: -
J: TRBJ2-7
V: TRBV7-9

CDR3: CASSPRQGSAGNEQFF
DNA: TGTGCCAGCAGTCCCCGACAGGGATCGGCCGGCAATGAGCAGTTCTTC
D: TRBD1
size: -
J: TRBJ2-1
V: TRBV27

CDR3: CASSLTGGPIETQYF
DNA: TGTGCCAGCAGTTTGACGGGAGGGCCGATTGAGACCCAGTACTTC
D: TRBD2
size: -
J: TRBJ2-5
V: TRBV27

CDR3: CASSSSPGQGGRGYTF
DNA: TGTGCCAGCAGCTCAAGTCCGGGACAGGGAGGTAGAGGCTACACCTTC
D: TRBD1
size: -
J: TRBJ1-2
V: TRBV7-9

CDR3: CASRGETQYF
DNA: TGTGCCAGCAGAGGAGAGACCCAGTACTTC
D: -
size: -
J: TRBJ2-5
V: TRBV7-9

CDR3: CASSQLGQQETQYF
DNA: TGTGCCAGCAGCCAGCTGGGACAGCAAGAGACCCAGTACTTC
D: TRBD1
size: -
J: TRBJ2-5
V: TRBV27

CDR3: CASSGADRGAYEQYF
DNA: TGTGCCAGCAGCGGAGCAGACCGTGGCGCCTACGAGCAGTACTTC
D: -
size: -
J: TRBJ2-7
V: TRBV7-9

CDR3: CASSSGTENYEQYF
DNA: TGTGCCAGCAGTTCCGGGACGGAAAATTACGAGCAGTACTTC
D: -
size: -
J: TRBJ2-7
V: TRBV28

CDR3: CASTPSGVSYEQYF
DNA: TGTGCCAGCACCCCAAGCGGCGTCTCCTACGAGCAGTACTTC
D: -
size: -
J: TRBJ2-7
V: TRBV27

CDR3: CASSPGQGTGGYTF
DNA: TGTGCCAGCAGTCCTGGACAGGGCACGGGTGGCTACACCTTC
D: TRBD1
size: -
J: TRBJ1-2
V: TRBV27

CDR3: CASSLAAITEAFF
DNA: TGTGCCAGCAGCTTAGCCGCTATCACTGAAGCTTTCTTT
D: -
size: -
J: TRBJ1-1
V: TRBV7-6

CDR3: CASSEGPPERGQNTGELFF
DNA: TGTGCCAGCAGTGAGGGCCCCCCCGAGAGGGGTCAAAACACCGGGGAGCTGTTTTTT
D: -
size: -
J: TRBJ2-2
V: TRBV6-1

CDR3: CASSGTAREQFF
DNA: TGCGCCAGCAGCGGGACAGCGAGGGAGCAGTTCTTC
D: TRBD1
size: -
J: TRBJ2-1
V: TRBV5-1

CDR3: CASSHGGRDTDTQYF
DNA: TGCGCCAGCAGCCACGGGGGTAGGGACACAGATACGCAGTATTTT
D: -
size: once
J: TRBJ2-3
V: TRBV4-1

CDR3: CASSLIGAGNQPQHF
DNA: TGTGCCAGCAGTTTAATCGGGGCAGGCAATCAGCCCCAGCATTTT
D: -
size: -
J: TRBJ1-5
V: TRBV27

CDR3: CASSIGLSSYNEQFF
DNA: TGTGCCAGTAGTATCGGACTTTCTTCCTACAATGAGCAGTTCTTC
D: -
size: -
J: TRBJ2-1
V: TRBV19

CDR3: CASSIGFGGENTGELFF
DNA: TGTGCCAGTAGTATAGGATTCGGCGGGGAGAACACCGGGGAGCTGTTTTTT
D: -
size: -
J: TRBJ2-2
V: TRBV19

CDR3: CASMDRGNEKLFF
DNA: TGTGCCAGCATGGATAGGGGTAATGAAAAACTGTTTTTT
D: -
size: -
J: TRBJ1-4
V: TRBV6-6